This is a list of T cell receptor beta chains from one sample in a study of blood T cells in healthy people across ages. TCRdb analysed the 5' RACE reads with MiXCR anew, one entry per CDR3 protein. The profile shows about 830,000 distinct CDR3 sequences, around 68% of them singletons. Sequenced: blood. Every receptor here comes from a man aged 25-45 years in good health. Both conserved end residues are part of each CDR3. The order of the fields is clone size, D gene, J gene, V gene, CDR3 protein, CDR3 DNA. D genes are given only for firm matches. Not every row has a clone size; where given, it reads once, few, many or a size class.

- - TRBJ1-2 TRBV20-1 CSARDQVVNYGYTF TGCAGTGCTAGAGATCAAGTGGTGAACTATGGCTACACCTTC
- TRBD2 TRBJ2-5 TRBV7-2 CASSPLAGSRGETQYF TGTGCCAGCAGCCCGCTAGCGGGCTCCCGAGGAGAGACCCAGTACTTC
- - TRBJ2-7 TRBV28 CVGGPPGMGEQYF TGTGTCGGAGGCCCTCCGGGGATGGGCGAGCAGTACTTC
- - TRBJ2-6 TRBV7-2 CASSLPRRQGIRSGANVLTF TGTGCCAGCAGCTTACCCCGGAGGCAGGGCATTCGGTCTGGGGCCAACGTCCTGACTTTC
- - TRBJ2-7 TRBV29-1 CSVGGTGLSSDEQYF TGCAGCGTTGGGGGAACAGGCCTTAGCTCCGACGAGCAGTACTTC
- - TRBJ2-7 TRBV7-2 CASSLRDPSLGEQYF TGTGCCAGCAGTCTCCGGGACCCAAGTTTAGGGGAGCAGTACTTC
- TRBD2 TRBJ2-7 TRBV5-1 CASSVGDYSSYEQYF TGCGCCAGCAGTGTGGGGGACTATTCTTCCTACGAGCAGTACTTC
few - TRBJ2-1 TRBV7-7 CASSPLSGQNNEQFF TGTGCCAGCAGCCCATTGTCCGGACAAAATAATGAGCAGTTCTTC
- - TRBJ2-5 TRBV5-1 CASSSRGQEETQYF TGCGCCAGCAGCTCCAGGGGTCAGGAAGAGACCCAGTACTTC
- TRBD1 TRBJ2-7 TRBV6-1 CASVLDRAHEQYF TGTGCCAGCGTCTTGGACAGGGCCCACGAGCAGTACTTC
- - TRBJ2-1 TRBV24-1 CATSAPGRGFRQFF TGTGCCACCAGCGCGCCAGGCCGTGGTTTTAGGCAGTTCTTC
once - TRBJ1-5 TRBV16 CASSQSGVNQPQHF TGTGCCAGCAGCCAATCAGGGGTCAATCAGCCCCAGCATTTT